Listed below are T cell receptor beta chains from one sample, sequenced in a study of blood T cell repertoires in COVID-19. Profiled with immunoSEQ multiplex PCR; TCRdb holds only in-frame clones, not every one. The table includes more than 400,000 clones, approximately 85% detected once. Sequenced sample: peripheral blood. These receptors were obtained from a human donor in a cohort sampled during active COVID-19. CDR3s include the opening cysteine and the closing phenylalanine or tryptophan. D genes are given only for firm matches. Size values are once, few and many counts, or a class for expanded clones, and some rows have none.

d_gene: NA; v_gene: TRBV5-1; abundance: NA; j_gene: TRBJ1-2; CDR3nt: TGCGCCAGCAGCTCGGGGAACGAAGGCTACACCTTC; CDR3aa: CASSSGNEGYTF
d_gene: TRBD1; v_gene: TRBV19; abundance: NA; j_gene: TRBJ2-1; CDR3nt: TGTGCCAGTAGTGTATACAGGGGGCTCTACAATGAGCAGTTCTTC; CDR3aa: CASSVYRGLYNEQFF
d_gene: NA; v_gene: TRBV15; abundance: NA; j_gene: TRBJ1-3; CDR3nt: TGTGCCACCAGCAGAGATTTTAGAATCGAGCAGGGGATTGACACCATATATTTT; CDR3aa: CATSRDFRIEQGIDTIYF
d_gene: NA; v_gene: TRBV19; abundance: NA; j_gene: TRBJ2-7; CDR3nt: TGTGCCAGTAGTATAGGGAGTGGCTCCTACGAGCAGTACTTC; CDR3aa: CASSIGSGSYEQYF
d_gene: NA; v_gene: TRBV5-1; abundance: NA; j_gene: TRBJ1-2; CDR3nt: TGCGCCAGCAGCTTGGGTCAGAATCTCTATGGCTACACCTTC; CDR3aa: CASSLGQNLYGYTF
d_gene: NA; v_gene: TRBV3-1/TRBV3-2; abundance: NA; j_gene: TRBJ1-2; CDR3nt: TGTGCCAGCAGCTCCATTACTCCTAACTATGGCTACACCTTC; CDR3aa: CASSSITPNYGYTF
d_gene: TRBD1; v_gene: TRBV28; abundance: NA; j_gene: TRBJ2-7; CDR3nt: TGTGCCAGCAGTGTGACACAGGGGCACTCCTACGAGCAGTACTTC; CDR3aa: CASSVTQGHSYEQYF
d_gene: NA; v_gene: TRBV9; abundance: NA; j_gene: TRBJ1-1; CDR3nt: TGTGCCAGCAGCGTTTTTCTCGGGGTTGGGAACACTGAAGCTTTCTTT; CDR3aa: CASSVFLGVGNTEAFF
d_gene: NA; v_gene: TRBV3-1/TRBV3-2; abundance: NA; j_gene: TRBJ2-1; CDR3nt: TGTGCCAGCAGCCTGCGCCAGGTCTCCTACAATGAGCAGTTCTTC; CDR3aa: CASSLRQVSYNEQFF
d_gene: TRBD1; v_gene: TRBV19; abundance: NA; j_gene: TRBJ2-7; CDR3nt: TGTGCCAGTAGTACCCAGATCGACAGGGACGATACCGAGCAGTACTTC; CDR3aa: CASSTQIDRDDTEQYF
d_gene: TRBD1; v_gene: TRBV19; abundance: few; j_gene: TRBJ1-2; CDR3nt: TGTGCCAGTAGTCCCTTGGGACAGGGAGTCTATGGCTACACCTTC; CDR3aa: CASSPLGQGVYGYTF
d_gene: NA; v_gene: TRBV30; abundance: NA; j_gene: TRBJ1-1; CDR3nt: TGTGCCTGGAAAACATCCTCTAGGGGCACTGAAGCTTTCTTT; CDR3aa: CAWKTSSRGTEAFF
d_gene: NA; v_gene: TRBV7-8; abundance: NA; j_gene: TRBJ2-1; CDR3nt: TGTGCCAGCAGCTTAGATTTGGGAGTAAGTTCTCCCTACAATGAGCAGTTCTTC; CDR3aa: CASSLDLGVSSPYNEQFF
d_gene: NA; v_gene: TRBV5-5; abundance: NA; j_gene: TRBJ1-6; CDR3nt: TGTGCCAGCAGCTTGCGGTACAGTCCCGCCGAGAGGGCTTGGAATTCACCCCTCCACTTT; CDR3aa: CASSLRYSPAERAWNSPLHF